This T cell receptor (beta chain) was obtained from a study of identical twins. Template switching introduced a universal primer site, and the cDNA bore unique molecular identifiers. TCRdb processed the 5' RACE reads anew with MiXCR; each CDR3 protein has one entry. Of roughly 250,000 distinct CDR3 sequences listed, approximately 7% are singletons. Overall study results and limits: Models underestimated how often monozygotic twins shared out-of-frame TCR alpha. The study drew conclusions from cross-sectional statistical analysis, not from following the same donors. Sequences that were out-of-frame, alpha and twin-shared displayed an excess of low generation probability.

Of note for this clonotype: Its target is unknown.

V trimming: 7 bases; J trimming: 4 bases; junction bases outside the gene matches: 10. The CDR3 consists of 15 residues. The data also belong to a second study, concerning yellow fever vaccine responses in identical twins.

The receptor was derived from a woman aged 18-29 years in good health. The sample was memory (CD45RO+) T cells sorted from blood. This chain joins TRBV12-3 or TRBV12-4 and TRBJ2-1, with 7 nucleotides matching TRBD2. This CDR3 reads CASILSSGTYNEQFF. The CDR3 DNA reads TGTGCCAGCATTTTGTCTAGCGGAACGTACAATGAGCAGTTCTTC.